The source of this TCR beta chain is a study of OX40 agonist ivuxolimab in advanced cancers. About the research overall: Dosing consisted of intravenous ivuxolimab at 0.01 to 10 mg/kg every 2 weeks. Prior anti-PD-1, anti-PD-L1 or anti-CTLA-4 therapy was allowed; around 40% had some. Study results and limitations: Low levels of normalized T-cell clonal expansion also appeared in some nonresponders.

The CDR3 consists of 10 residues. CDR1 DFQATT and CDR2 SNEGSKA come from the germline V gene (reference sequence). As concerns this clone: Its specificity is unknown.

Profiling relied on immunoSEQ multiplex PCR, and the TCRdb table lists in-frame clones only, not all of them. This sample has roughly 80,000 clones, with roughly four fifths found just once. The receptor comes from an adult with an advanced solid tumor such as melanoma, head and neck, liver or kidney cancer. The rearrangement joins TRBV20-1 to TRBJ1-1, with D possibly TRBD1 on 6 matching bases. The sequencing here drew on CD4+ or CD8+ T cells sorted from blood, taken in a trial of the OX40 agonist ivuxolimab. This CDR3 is CRGGGTEAFF. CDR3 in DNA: TGCAGAGGAGGGGGCACTGAAGCTTTCTTT.